These 27 T cell receptor beta chains came from one sample sequenced in a study of OX40 agonist ivuxolimab in advanced cancers. TCRdb keeps only in-frame clones here, not all; method: immunoSEQ multiplex PCR. The table shows roughly 59,000 clones, with 81% occurring only once. This sample comprised CD4+ or CD8+ T cells sorted from blood, obtained in a trial of the OX40 agonist ivuxolimab. These receptors originate from an adult with an advanced solid tumor such as melanoma, head and neck, liver or kidney cancer.

The chain has TRBV6-4 and TRBJ2-1; D unresolved. V lost 6 bases and J lost 10, with 10 bases in between. The germline gives CDR1 MRHNA, CDR2 SNTAGT. The CDR3 contains 11 residues. This CDR3 is CASREKGEQFF. CDR3 bases: TGTGCCAGCAGAGAGAAAGGGGAGCAGTTCTTC.

The chain has TRBV6-1 and TRBJ1-4, with unresolved D. The CDR3 contains 15 residues. V lost 2 bases and J lost 5, with 12 bases in between. Germline V gene data show CDR1 as MNHNS and CDR2 as SASEGT. In nucleotides, the CDR3 is TGTGCCAGCAGTGAAATCTGGCCTCCAAATGAAAAACTGTTTTTT. It translates to CASSEIWPPNEKLFF.

CDR3 nucleotides: TGTGCCAGCAGCCCCCGCGGGGGGCTGACTAATGAAAAACTGTTTTTT. Amino acids: CASSPRGGLTNEKLFF. The chain carries TRBV7-2 and TRBJ1-4; weak D call: TRBD1 (6 bases). The CDR3 contains 16 residues. Germline values: CDR1 SGHTA, CDR2 FQGNSA. Trimming took off 5 bases at V and 2 bases at J, with 15 bases between the two ends.

The chain recombines TRBV6-1 with TRBJ2-1; 11 nucleotides line up with TRBD2. Germline CDR1 and CDR2: MNHNS and SASEGT. Unmatched junction bases numbered 7, after V lost 8 bases and J lost 4 bases. The length of the CDR3 is 15 residues. The CDR3 nucleotides read TGTGCCAGCCAGATTAGCGGGGGGGGTTACAATGAGCAGTTCTTC. Translated, it gives CASQISGGGYNEQFF.

This clone was detected a few times. The rearrangement links TRBV5-5 to TRBJ1-1; D is perhaps TRBD1 (5 bases). Between the trimmed V and J ends, which lost 5 bases and 3 bases, there was a span of 11 bases. The CDR3 totals 13 residues. From germline, CDR1 is SGHKS and CDR2 YYEKEE (reference sequence). The CDR3 DNA reads as TGTGCCAGCAGTTGGGACGGAGACACTGAAGCTTTCTTT. This encodes CASSWDGDTEAFF.

The gene calls are TRBV27 and TRBJ2-1; possibly TRBD2 for D (6 bases). The germline CDR1 and CDR2 sequences are MNHEY and SMNVEV (reference sequence). Trimming pared 2 bases from V and 0 bases from J, leaving 11 bases between. The CDR3 runs to 16 residues. CDR3 DNA: TGTGCCAGCAGTTTACGGCGGGGAAGCTCCTACAATGAGCAGTTCTTC. Its protein is CASSLRRGSSYNEQFF.

This sequence joins TRBV6-5 and TRBJ2-3; D uncertain. CDR3 size: 15 residues. Germline V gives CDR1 MNHEY, CDR2 SVGAGI. Trimming removed 6 bases at V and 2 bases at J, with 15 bases between. CDR3 in DNA: TGTGCCAGCAGCTTACGAAATAGGGCCACAGATACGCAGTATTTT. It specifies CASSLRNRATDTQYF.

The chain combines TRBV10-3 with TRBJ2-3; D perhaps matches TRBD2 (7 bases). The germline V gene has CDR1 ENHRY and CDR2 SYGVKD. This CDR3 is built from 19 residues. The V and J ends lost 7 bases and 1 base respectively, with 27 bases between them. The CDR3 DNA reads as TGTGCCATCACCCCGGACAGCCCCGGAGCGGGACTGGGCACAGATACGCAGTATTTT. This translates into CAITPDSPGAGLGTDTQYF.

The chain uses TRBV6-1 and TRBJ2-7; D not certain. CDR1 and CDR2 from the germline V gene are MNHNS and SASEGT. The CDR3 sequence is 11 residues long. V lost 5 bases and J 3 bases, leaving 5 bases between the germline ends. The CDR3 region has the DNA TGTGCCAGCAGTTTTCTCTACGAGCAGTACTTC. Translating gives CASSFLYEQYF.

This clone was seen once. This sequence joins TRBV9 and TRBJ1-2; possible D gene TRBD1, 6 bases. The CDR3 has 13 amino acids. V was pared by 0 bases and J by 3 bases, with 6 bases between. Germline V gene lookup returns CDR1 SGDLS and CDR2 YYNGEE. The CDR3 sequence: CASSVGTDYGYTF. CDR3 coding DNA: TGTGCCAGCAGCGTAGGGACAGACTATGGCTACACCTTC.

V is TRBV5-1 and J is TRBJ1-1, with TRBD1 as a possible D gene (5 bases). V was pared by 5 bases and J by 7 bases, with 15 bases between. The CDR3 length is 13 residues. Per the germline V gene, CDR1 is SGHRS and CDR2 is YFSETQ. CDR3 in DNA: TGCGCCAGCAGGCCTTTCGGGCAGGGTGAAGCTTTCTTT. Amino acids: CASRPFGQGEAFF. Full variable domain (remainder filled in from reference TRBV5-1 and TRBJ1-1): KAGVTQTPRYLIKTRGQQVTLSCSPISGHRSVSWYQQTPGQGLQFLFEYFSETQRNKGNFPGRFSGRQFSNSRSEMNVSTLELGDSALYLCASRPFGQGEAFFGQGTRLTVV.

The CDR3 reads CASSDMGVSYNEQFF. The CDR3 DNA follows: TGTGCCAGCAGTGATATGGGGGTTTCCTACAATGAGCAGTTCTTC. The chain has TRBV6-1 and TRBJ2-1, with D tentatively TRBD1 or TRBD2 (5 bases each). CDR1 and CDR2 from the germline V gene are MNHNS and SASEGT. This CDR3 is built from 15 residues. Trimming took off 3 bases at V and 1 base at J, with 10 bases between the two ends.

The chain employs TRBV19 and TRBJ2-7, with TRBD1 identical over 7 bases. J gave up 2 bases and V 6 bases, and 10 bases lay outside the gene matches. Germline-derived CDR1 and CDR2 are LNHDA and SQIVND (reference sequence). The CDR3 is made up of 15 amino acids. CDR3 DNA sequence: TGTGCCAGTAGCCACCACCGACAGGGTGCCTACGAGCAGTACTTC. It is translated as CASSHHRQGAYEQYF.

This clone was counted a few times. The V call is TRBV7-9, the J call TRBJ1-1, with D tentatively TRBD1 (5 bases). In germline, CDR1 is SEHNR, CDR2 FQNEAQ (reference sequence). The CDR3 is made up of 13 amino acids. Trimming cost V 5 bases and J 4 bases, with 11 bases left between them. CDR3 sequence reads: CASSTTGTTEAFF. The CDR3 region has the DNA TGTGCCAGCAGCACCACCGGGACCACTGAAGCTTTCTTT.

The J gene is TRBJ2-1, the V gene TRBV4-3; D ambiguous. The CDR3 sequence is 13 residues long. Trimming removed 3 bases at V and 6 bases at J, with 9 bases between. CDR1 and CDR2 from the germline V gene are LGHNA and YSLEER. Here the CDR3 reads CASSHEIFNEQFF. CDR3 nucleotides: TGCGCCAGCAGCCATGAGATCTTCAATGAGCAGTTCTTC.

Here the CDR3 reads CASSSPVGREQYF. In DNA, the CDR3 is TGTGCCAGCAGCTCCCCGGTCGGGCGCGAGCAGTACTTC. The rearrangement joins TRBV7-6 to TRBJ2-7; no definite D call. The V end lost 4 bases, the J end lost 6 bases, and 13 bases lay between the germline ends. Germline CDR1 and CDR2: SGHVS and FNYEAQ. The CDR3 covers 13 residues.

The V call is TRBV5-6, the J call TRBJ2-5, with 9 bases that match TRBD1. Germline assignment: CDR1 SGHDT and CDR2 YYEEEE. The trim removed 3 bases at V and 9 bases at J, leaving 12 bases unmatched. The CDR3 loop spans 15 amino acids. CDR3 sequence: CASSSTGTGSWAQYF. CDR3 nucleotide sequence: TGTGCCAGCAGCTCGACCGGGACAGGGTCATGGGCCCAGTACTTC.

This clone was observed at least ten times. J is TRBJ2-2 and V is TRBV4-2, with unresolved D. Germline V gene sequence: CDR1 LGHNA, CDR2 YNFKEQ. The CDR3 is 15 amino acids. Trimming cost V 6 bases and J 2 bases, with 13 bases left between them. CDR3 nucleotide sequence: TGTGCCAGCAGTCCGACACGAATTAACACCGGGGAGCTGTTTTTT. Its translation: CASSPTRINTGELFF.

The CDR3 nucleotides read TGTGCCAGCAGTGAAGTGCGGGGCAGCACAGATACGCAGTATTTT. It encodes CASSEVRGSTDTQYF. V and J are TRBV6-1 and TRBJ2-3; TRBD2 might be the D (6 bases). Trimming cost V 1 base and J 0 bases, with 8 bases left between them. The germline CDR1 and CDR2 sequences are MNHNS and SASEGT. The CDR3 is made up of 15 amino acids.

This chain uses TRBV5-6 with TRBJ1-3, with D maybe TRBD1 (6 bases). This CDR3 has 15 residues. Trimming removed 4 bases from V and 5 bases from J, with 16 bases in between. CDR1 is SGHDT and CDR2 is YYEEEE in the germline V gene. The CDR3: CASSPGTTSRNTIYF. CDR3 bases: TGTGCCAGCAGCCCCGGGACAACTAGTAGAAACACCATATATTTT.

The chain carries TRBV6-5 and TRBJ2-1; tentative D call: TRBD1 (5 bases). This CDR3 region has 12 residues. V lost 6 bases and J lost 12, with 15 bases in between. Per the germline V gene, CDR1 is MNHEY and CDR2 is SVGAGI. The CDR3 loop reads CASSRTRQMQFF. DNA for the CDR3: TGTGCCAGCAGCCGGACCCGACAGATGCAGTTCTTC.

The rearrangement links TRBV7-9 to TRBJ1-5, with D tentatively TRBD1 (5 bases). V was trimmed by 5 bases and J by 2 bases, leaving 7 bases between them. The CDR3 runs to 13 residues. CDR1 and CDR2 (germline): SEHNR, FQNEAQ (reference sequence). In DNA form, the CDR3 reads TGTGCCAGCAGCCGGGACGGCAATCAGCCCCAGCATTTT. Its protein is CASSRDGNQPQHF.

This sequence joins TRBV4-2 and TRBJ2-5, with D perhaps matching TRBD2 (5 bases). CDR3 length: 14 amino acids. The germline V and J ends were trimmed by 1 base and 0 bases, with 6 bases remaining between them. The germline V gene has CDR1 LGHNA and CDR2 YNFKEQ. CDR3 sequence (DNA): TGTGCCAGCAGCCAAGCGGAGGACCAAGAGACCCAGTACTTC. This gives the protein CASSQAEDQETQYF.

V gene TRBV5-6 combines with J gene TRBJ1-1; D is uncertain. The CDR3 is 12 amino acids. The germline V and J ends were trimmed by 1 base and 6 bases, with 7 bases remaining between them. Germline CDR1 is SGHDT and CDR2 is YYEEEE. The CDR3 region is CASSLQAAEAFF. The CDR3 nucleotides read TGTGCCAGCAGCTTGCAGGCGGCTGAAGCTTTCTTT.

The chain links TRBV18 to TRBJ1-4; D unresolved. The CDR3 is made up of 15 amino acids. With 3 bases removed from V and 7 bases from J, the gap between germline ends came to 15 bases. Per the germline V gene, CDR1 is KGHSH and CDR2 is LQKENI. DNA of the CDR3: TGTGCCAGCTCACCGGTTCTGGAAGGTAGTGAAAAACTGTTTTTT. Translated, it gives CASSPVLEGSEKLFF.

The V and J genes are TRBV27 and TRBJ1-2; no definite D call. Trimming took off 10 bases at V and 0 bases at J, with 18 bases between the two ends. This CDR3 spans 15 amino acids. Looked up from germline, CDR1 is MNHEY and CDR2 is SMNVEV (reference sequence). The CDR3 nucleotides read TGTGCCACCTCAGGAGGCCGGCCCCCTAACTATGGCTACACCTTC. Residues: CATSGGRPPNYGYTF.

Here the CDR3 reads CASSRPITGEAEAFF. The CDR3 nucleotides read TGCGCCAGCAGCCGTCCTATTACAGGGGAGGCTGAAGCTTTCTTT. This chain links TRBV5-1 with TRBJ1-1; 7 positions agree with TRBD1. Germline assignment: CDR1 SGHRS and CDR2 YFSETQ. V lost 4 bases to trimming and J lost 6 bases; unmatched junction nucleotides: 12. CDR3 length equals 15 residues.